These 18 T cell receptor beta chains were all obtained from the same sample, sequenced in a study of CD8 T cells in Susac syndrome. With random hexamers, 0.5 to 1 ug RNA was reverse transcribed. MiXCR was run by TCRdb on the immunoSEQ multiplex PCR reads, yielding one entry per CDR3 protein. This sample has about 140,000 distinct CDR3 sequences; around 93% occur once, and the top ten carry 0.14%. Material for sequencing was CD4+ T cells from PBMCs. These receptors were taken from a human donor with Susac syndrome.

The chain carries TRBV14 and TRBJ2-1; TRBD2 is a possible D gene (5 bases). Trimming cost V 4 bases and J 5 bases, with 18 bases left between them. Germline assignment: CDR1 SGHDN and CDR2 FVKESK. This CDR3 has 16 amino acids. The CDR3 DNA sequence: TGTGCCAGCAGCCCGCCGGCTAGCCGTATCGACAATGAGCAGTTCTTC. Its translation: CASSPPASRIDNEQFF.

This rearrangement joins TRBV15 to TRBJ2-5; 8 bases are shared with TRBD1. Germline loops: CDR1 LNHNV, CDR2 YYDKDF (reference sequence). J lost 5 bases, V lost 4 bases, and 15 bases had no gene match. The CDR3 sequence is 17 residues long. This CDR3 is CATSTTLFARTGETQYF. The CDR3 nucleotides are TGTGCCACCAGCACGACCTTGTTCGCGAGGACAGGGGAGACCCAGTACTTC.

The rearrangement links TRBV5-1 to TRBJ2-2, with D tentatively TRBD2 (6 bases). Trimming cost V 7 bases and J 0 bases, with 13 bases left between them. The CDR3 extends over 15 amino acids. Germline-derived CDR1 and CDR2 are SGHRS and YFSETQ. This CDR3 reads CASFAAGSNTGELFF. The CDR3, as DNA: TGCGCCAGCTTTGCGGCGGGATCGAACACCGGGGAGCTGTTTTTT. Full variable domain (rest looked up from reference TRBV5-1 and TRBJ2-2): KAGVTQTPRYLIKTRGQQVTLSCSPISGHRSVSWYQQTPGQGLQFLFEYFSETQRNKGNFPGRFSGRQFSNSRSEMNVSTLELGDSALYLCASFAAGSNTGELFFGEGSRLTVL.

A single count supports this clonotype. CDR3 loop: CASSGLGADLEAFF. The CDR3, as DNA: TGTGCCAGTAGTGGGCTGGGAGCGGACCTTGAAGCTTTCTTT. This chain joins TRBV19 and TRBJ1-1; no reliable D call. The V end lost 5 bases, the J end lost 7 bases, and 17 bases lay between the germline ends. Germline CDR1 and CDR2: LNHDA and SQIVND (reference sequence). The CDR3 has 14 residues.

The chain uses TRBV4-2 and TRBJ2-3; 10 nucleotides align to TRBD2. The CDR3 is 16 amino acids. CDR1 and CDR2 (germline): LGHNA, YNFKEQ. After removal of 0 bases from V and 1 base from J, the junction contained 1 base not matched to a gene. The CDR3 sequence is CASSQDLAGGTDTQYF. The DNA of the CDR3 is TGTGCCAGCAGCCAAGATCTAGCGGGGGGCACAGATACGCAGTATTTT.

J is TRBJ2-7 and V is TRBV18; D may be TRBD1 (6 bases). The CDR3 has 13 residues. Germline V gives CDR1 KGHSH, CDR2 LQKENI. Trimming left V 4 bases short and J 6 bases short, with 13 bases between. CDR3 DNA: TGTGCCAGCTCACTATCGGACAGTCGCGAGCAGTACTTC. This translates into CASSLSDSREQYF.

The J gene is TRBJ1-1, the V gene TRBV29-1; a possible D gene is TRBD1 (6 bases). Germline V gives CDR1 SQVTM, CDR2 ANQGSEA. This CDR3 spans 14 amino acids. Trimming pared 7 bases from V and 1 base from J, leaving 16 bases between. CDR3 sequence: CSGLQGTANTEAFF. The CDR3 DNA is TGCAGCGGCCTCCAGGGGACCGCGAACACTGAAGCTTTCTTT.

V and J are TRBV9 and TRBJ2-7; D call uncertain. The CDR3 loop spans 15 amino acids. V lost 0 bases to trimming and J lost 5 bases, with 15 bases between them. The germline CDR1 and CDR2 sequences are SGDLS and YYNGEE. CDR3 in DNA: TGTGCCAGCAGCGTAGACGTGACTCAGGACCACGAGCAGTACTTC. Residues: CASSVDVTQDHEQYF.

CDR3 DNA sequence: TGTGCCAGCAGCCGGGACAGGAAGGGTTACAATGAGCAGTTCTTC. Translated: CASSRDRKGYNEQFF. This sequence joins TRBV7-8 and TRBJ2-1; 8 positions agree with TRBD1. The CDR3 covers 15 residues. CDR1 and CDR2 from the germline V gene are SGHVS and FQNEAQ. The J segment lost 4 bases and the V segment lost 5 bases, leaving 7 bases of the junction unmatched.

This clonotype was found once. V gene TRBV5-1 combines with J gene TRBJ2-5; the D gene is possibly TRBD1 (5 bases). CDR3 length: 16 residues. Deletions cut 3 bases from V and 1 base from J, with 16 bases between. CDR1 is SGHRS and CDR2 is YFSETQ in the germline V gene. The CDR3 spells CASSSKSAGPQETQYF. The CDR3 bases are TGCGCCAGCAGCTCAAAATCGGCAGGGCCCCAAGAGACCCAGTACTTC. Together with reference TRBV5-1 and TRBJ2-5, the CDR3 gives the full variable domain: KAGVTQTPRYLIKTRGQQVTLSCSPISGHRSVSWYQQTPGQGLQFLFEYFSETQRNKGNFPGRFSGRQFSNSRSEMNVSTLELGDSALYLCASSSKSAGPQETQYFGPGTRLLVL.

The V call is TRBV20-1, the J call TRBJ2-3; a possible D gene is TRBD2 (7 bases). The germline gives CDR1 DFQATT, CDR2 SNEGSKA (reference sequence). Trimming took 0 bases from V and 2 from J, leaving 15 bases between them. This CDR3 is 16 amino acids long. The DNA for the CDR3 is TGCAGTGCTAGAGATTTTCAGCGGGACAACACAGATACGCAGTATTTT. It yields the protein CSARDFQRDNTDTQYF.

V and J are TRBV4-1 and TRBJ1-4; TRBD1 matches 9 bases. The germline V gene encodes CDR1 MGHRA and CDR2 YSYEKL. Trimming removed 5 bases from V and 7 bases from J; junction bases left unmatched: 11. The CDR3 is 16 amino acids. The CDR3 region is CASSRHPGTGFEKLFF. CDR3 nucleotides: TGCGCCAGCAGCAGACACCCCGGGACAGGGTTTGAAAAACTGTTTTTT.

The chain employs TRBV29-1 and TRBJ2-3, with D tentatively TRBD2 (6 bases). This CDR3 has 11 residues. Germline V lookup: CDR1 SQVTM, CDR2 ANQGSEA. V was pared by 3 bases and J by 8 bases, with 9 bases between. This chain's CDR3 is CSVDRRGTQYF. For the CDR3, the DNA is TGCAGCGTTGATCGGAGGGGTACGCAGTATTTT.

The genes are TRBV6-5 and TRBJ1-5, with D unclear. The CDR3 extends over 13 amino acids. Germline V gene data show CDR1 as MNHEY and CDR2 as SVGAGI. Between the trimmed V and J ends, which lost 5 bases and 0 bases, there was a span of 5 bases. The CDR3, as DNA: TGTGCCAGCAGTCAACTTAGCAATCAGCCCCAGCATTTT. Translation gives CASSQLSNQPQHF.

As DNA, the CDR3 is TGCGCCAGCAGGCCCGGAGGGGGCCAAGAGACCCAGTACTTC. Residues: CASRPGGGQETQYF. The rearrangement uses TRBV5-1 and TRBJ2-5; tentatively, D is TRBD1 or TRBD2 (6 bases each). Germline V gives CDR1 SGHRS, CDR2 YFSETQ. This CDR3 contains 14 residues. V lost 5 bases and J lost 1, with 12 bases in between.

V gene TRBV6-5 combines with J gene TRBJ2-7, with D possibly being TRBD1 (6 bases). The CDR3 loop spans 15 amino acids. Trimming took 4 bases from V and 4 from J, leaving 17 bases between them. Looked up from germline, CDR1 is MNHEY and CDR2 is SVGAGI. In nucleotides, the CDR3 is TGTGCCAGCAGTTCCACGACAGGATCGGGATACGAGCAGTACTTC. Its translation: CASSSTTGSGYEQYF.

The rearrangement uses TRBV7-9 and TRBJ1-6; 7 nucleotides align to TRBD1. CDR1 SEHNR and CDR2 FQNEAQ come from the germline V gene (reference sequence). The CDR3 runs 14 residues. After removal of 5 bases from V and 10 bases from J, the junction contained 8 bases not matched to a gene. CDR3 DNA: TGTGCCAGCAGCCCGACAGGGTTCGAGTCACCCCTCCACTTT. It yields the protein CASSPTGFESPLHF.

V and J are TRBV5-4 and TRBJ1-6; D is possibly TRBD1 (5 bases). V lost 4 bases and J 7 bases, leaving 15 bases between the germline ends. The length of the CDR3 is 15 residues. CDR1 and CDR2 from the germline V gene are SGHNT and YYREEE (reference sequence). The CDR3 region has the DNA TGTGCCAGCAGCCTGAACTGGGACCCGAATTCACCCCTCCACTTT. This sequence encodes CASSLNWDPNSPLHF. Looking up the rest from reference TRBV5-4 and TRBJ1-6 gives the full variable domain: ETGVTQSPTHLIKTRGQQVTLRCSSQSGHNTVSWYQQALGQGPQFIFQYYREEENGRGNFPPRFSGLQFPNYSSELNVNALELDDSALYLCASSLNWDPNSPLHFGNGTRLTVT.